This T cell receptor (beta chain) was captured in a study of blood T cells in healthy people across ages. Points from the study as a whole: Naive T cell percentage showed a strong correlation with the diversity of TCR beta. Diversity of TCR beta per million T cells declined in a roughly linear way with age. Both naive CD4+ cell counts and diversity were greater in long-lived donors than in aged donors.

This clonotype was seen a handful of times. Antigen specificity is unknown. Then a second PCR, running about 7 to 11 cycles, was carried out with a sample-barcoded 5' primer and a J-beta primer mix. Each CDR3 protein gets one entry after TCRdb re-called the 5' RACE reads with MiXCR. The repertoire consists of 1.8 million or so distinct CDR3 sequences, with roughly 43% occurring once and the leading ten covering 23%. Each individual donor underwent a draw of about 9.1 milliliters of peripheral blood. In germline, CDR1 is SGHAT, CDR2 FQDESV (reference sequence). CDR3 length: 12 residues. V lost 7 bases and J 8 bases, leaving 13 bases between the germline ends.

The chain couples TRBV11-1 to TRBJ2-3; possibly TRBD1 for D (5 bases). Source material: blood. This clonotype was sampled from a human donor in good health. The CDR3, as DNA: TGTGCCAGCACCGCGACACAGGCTACGCAGTATTTT. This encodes CASTATQATQYF.